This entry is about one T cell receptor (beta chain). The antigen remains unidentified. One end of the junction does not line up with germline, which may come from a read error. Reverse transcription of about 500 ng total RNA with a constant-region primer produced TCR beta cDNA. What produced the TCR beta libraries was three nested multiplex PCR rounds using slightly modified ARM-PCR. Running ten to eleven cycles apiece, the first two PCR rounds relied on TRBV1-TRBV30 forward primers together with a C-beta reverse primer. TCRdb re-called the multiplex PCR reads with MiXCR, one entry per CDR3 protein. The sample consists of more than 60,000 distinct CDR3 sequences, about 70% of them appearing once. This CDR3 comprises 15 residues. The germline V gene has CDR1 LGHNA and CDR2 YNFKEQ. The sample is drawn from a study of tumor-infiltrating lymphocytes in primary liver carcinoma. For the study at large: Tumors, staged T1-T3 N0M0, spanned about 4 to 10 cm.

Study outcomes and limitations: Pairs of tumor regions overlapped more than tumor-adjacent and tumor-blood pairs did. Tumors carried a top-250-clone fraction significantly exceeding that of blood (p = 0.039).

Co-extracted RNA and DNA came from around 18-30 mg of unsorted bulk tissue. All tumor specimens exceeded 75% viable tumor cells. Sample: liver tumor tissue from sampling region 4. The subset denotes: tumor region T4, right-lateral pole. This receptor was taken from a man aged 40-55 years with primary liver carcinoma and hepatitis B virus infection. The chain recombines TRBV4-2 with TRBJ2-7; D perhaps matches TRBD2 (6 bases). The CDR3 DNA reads TGTGCCAGCAGTCAAGAAGGGACTTTGGGATACGAGCAGTACTTC. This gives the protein CASSQEGTLGYEQYF.